The present T cell receptor beta chain was sequenced within a study of cytomegalovirus exposure and HLA in healthy donors (dated by TCRdb to 2016 to 2017). For context, the study as a whole: An earlier analysis of approximately 590 of the donors reported 250 to 300 Gb of sequence data and around 110 million unique TCR beta sequences from about 179 million T cells. A later genetic analysis used genome-wide SNP genotypes for about 60% of the 666 donors, treating that subset as a discovery cohort. Four or five DR-DQ haplotypes were handled as single units for association and clustering, since linkage in the cohort was strong. A separate validation cohort of about 110 different subjects was used in addition to the roughly 640-subject first cohort. The study combined high-throughput TCR immunosequencing, statistical association of individual TCRs with disease status, and machine learning to predict cytomegalovirus infection status. Donor age, sex, ethnicity and CMV serostatus were collected together with the repertoire data. Both class I and class II loci were covered by HLA typing, at four-digit resolution. The genetic ancestry cluster associated with self-reported Caucasian donors included around 76% of the 398 genotyped donors. On average, roughly 200,000 unique TCR beta nucleotide sequences were sequenced per donor among 398 genotyped donors of the cohort, with roughly 19% of those sequences being non-productive. The number of donors typed differed by locus, with 629-630 for A, B, C, DRB1 and DQB1, around 560 for DQA1, 600 to 610 for DPA1, and some 470 for DPB1. An earlier analysis of several hundred of the donors used high-throughput TCR beta sequencing to judge whether each TCR beta V gene segment behaved as functional or pseudogenic. Approximately 300 gigabases of sequencing data and 91 million or so unique TCR sequences made up an early release that covered approximately 700 HLA-typed donors. In a later analysis, previously published TCR beta repertoires from 550 to 700 donors were re-analyzed and high-resolution HLA genotyping was added so that TCR occurrence patterns could be studied. Every discovery cohort repertoire had been produced on one sequencing platform. The study aimed to test whether signatures of past pathogen exposure could be identified by cataloging public T cell receptors. The study profiled the T cell repertoires of hundreds of subjects by immunosequencing and related them to cytomegalovirus serostatus. The later analysis used no new phenotypic data to find candidate immune exposures, relying instead on TCR beta sequences and their occurrence across donors.

Libraries were prepared through the immunoSEQ multiplex PCR assay. A mixture of 60 forward primers for TCR Vbeta segments and 13 reverse primers for TCR Jbeta segments was used in the multiplex PCR. The CDR3 region of rearranged TCR beta genes was amplified from genomic DNA by a multiplex PCR assay. Amplified TCR beta libraries were sequenced as 87-base-pair reads on the Illumina HiSeq System. The authors' pipeline ran thus. Across the 640 or so repertoires, a later analysis counted tens of millions of unique TCR beta chains, some 11 million of which were shared by at least two donors. To remove PCR and sequencing errors, raw reads were error-corrected and collapsed into unique sequences using a nearest-neighbor algorithm that merged closely related sequences. CDR3 sequences were aligned to IMGT reference sequences to assign V, D and J gene segments. Each retained sequence needed at least a six-nucleotide match to both a V gene segment and a J gene segment. Rearrangements were classified as productive when the CDR3 lacked stop codons and remained in frame with V and J, and all other rearrangements were classified as non-productive. CDR3 was defined by IMGT convention, running from the second conserved V-encoded cysteine to the conserved J-encoded phenylalanine. The earlier analysis of about 620 of the donors excluded sequences that lacked an unambiguous match to a single V gene segment. An earlier analysis of just under 600 of the donors called V segments functional above 56.7% productive rearrangements and segregating when the between-donor standard deviation exceeded 5%. A statistical classification framework was built to diagnose cytomegalovirus status from the catalog of TCR beta chain sequences. V and J gene assignment, in a later analysis, came from comparing TCR nucleotide sequences with IMGT/GENE-DB human TR gene sequences. A later analysis assigned CDR3 sequences and most-parsimonious VDJ recombination scenarios with the TCRdist pipeline. A later analysis defined each TCR beta chain by its CDR3 amino acid sequence plus V-gene family, and excluded reads lacking a unique V-gene family. To address suspected cross-contamination and a sequencing artifact, a later analysis removed approximately 600 highly shared, low-generation-probability nucleotide sequences. In a later analysis, a clonal expansion index for each public chain was calculated from normalized within-repertoire ranks of inferred template counts. Generation probabilities in a later analysis came from a VDJ recombination model fitted to out-of-frame rearrangements, and those results were checked against IGoR. In a later analysis, hypergeometric tests were used to score TCR-TCR, TCR-HLA and TCR-CMV co-occurrence, with a repertoire-size bias correction applied to TCR pairs. In a later analysis, false discovery rates were estimated by permuting HLA or CMV assignments 20 times. In a later analysis, co-occurring TCRs were grouped using DBSCAN, with TCRdist sequence similarity added in when clustering inside HLA-allele-positive subsets. Repertoires with fewer than 30,000 or more than 120,000 public chains, plus five repertoires with anomalous nucleotide sharing, were excluded from co-occurrence clustering. TCRdb's version of the immuneACCESS table is confined to in-frame rearrangements and falls short of the full clone set. An unresolved V gene accounts for under half of the shortfall where checked; the remainder is of unknown origin. D and trimming were read from the DNA, whereas the V and J calls and clone size are those reported in that table. In all, the sample holds more than 150,000 clones, and 80% to 85% of those were seen once. The biggest ten clones account for approximately 2% of the sample.

What the research found in general, with its limitations: The only immune exposure information available for the cohort was CMV serostatus. In a later analysis, the rate of TCR association differed among HLA loci, with DRB1 alleles having the most associated TCRs and HLA-C alleles having the fewest. A cluster of highly shared sequence variants was judged likely to represent a technical artifact of the sequencing pipeline. Linkage disequilibrium might explain the correlated functional status among segregating V segments, but an unknown experimental factor could not be excluded. In the study, 150 to 200 TCR beta chains were listed as associated with cytomegalovirus. In vitro tests confirmed that a few of the cytomegalovirus-associated TCR beta chains recognize cytomegalovirus antigens. A further reported finding was that TCR beta sequences accurately predicted the HLA-A and HLA-B alleles for most subjects in the first cohort. Compared with the roughly 670-donor mean, donors in an Asian-associated ancestry cluster had fewer N-insertions in productive TCRs, according to a later genetic analysis. In a later analysis, HLA-associated TCR beta chains showed more clonal expansion and lower generation probabilities than non-associated chains that were equally common. According to the authors, the approach could potentially be generalized to other disease states and immunological phenotypes. Only TCR beta chains were sequenced in this cohort, and the absence of alpha or paired-chain data limited detectable features. According to a later analysis, parvovirus B19, influenza, CMV and Epstein-Barr virus appeared linked to several top co-occurrence clusters. Specific HLA alleles were associated with around 18,000 TCR beta sequences at a false discovery rate of 0.05 in a later analysis. While some public TCRs were present in many individuals, most TCR sequences turned up only very rarely across donors. Presence/absence analyses assumed roughly uniform sequencing depth across donors, an assumption that may not hold. V-gene and J-gene trimming of TCR beta chains was associated with a missense DCLRE1C variant in a later genetic analysis, and the association was replicated in an independent cohort. Fewer than 20 rarely observed V segments, including chromosome 9 orphons, were excluded from the earlier analysis of some 590 of the donors because counts were too low. Some IMGT-functional V segments, including TRBV6-2 and TRBV6-3, could not be distinguished by the 87-base-pair reads and were therefore excluded. Because HLA typing was missing for some donors at each locus, association tests included only the typed subset. When HLA alleles, especially DR and DQ, strongly co-occurred, TCR associations were difficult to assign to individual alleles. Broadly in line with IMGT annotations, most TCR beta V segments showed up in productive rearrangements about 87% or about 30% of the time in an earlier analysis of approximately 640 of the donors. In both the original and validation cohorts, the classifier was reported to diagnose cytomegalovirus status with high specificity and sensitivity. In a later analysis, most CMV-associated TCR beta chains were found to appear HLA-restricted, with HLA associations seemingly driven largely by CMV exposure.

The CDR1 and CDR2 encoded by the germline V gene are MNHEY and SVGAGI. V and J are truncated by 2 bases and 12 bases respectively, leaving an intervening sequence of 8 bases. Including cysteine and phenylalanine, the CDR3 has 11 amino acids. Only CDR3 DNA remains: 33 bases, in frame from the first base. In total, 600 or so healthy bone marrow donors made up the cohort. All cohort members were sampled while nominally healthy, although unrecorded immune exposures were likely present. The donor tested CMV seropositive and was one of the 289 seropositive cohort members. Each donor provided a peripheral blood sample, and peripheral blood mononuclear cells were used for TCR beta sequencing. Genomic DNA was extracted from the blood cell samples with the Qiagen DNeasy Blood Extraction Kit. This clone was picked up a small number of times. Its antigen has not been determined. Base qualities are not provided; no much larger clone lies one nucleotide away.

This sequence uses TRBV6-5 and TRBJ2-1; perhaps TRBD1 is the D gene, with 5 bases matching. The TCR comes from a woman between 18 and 29 years old in good health and CMV-seropositive. Input material: PBMCs. The DNA reads as follows: TGTGCCAGCAGTTACCGGACAAGGCAGTTCTTC. Its coded protein is CASSYRTRQFF.